This T cell receptor beta chain was identified in a study of T cells after yellow fever vaccination. Study conclusions and caveats: Abundant contaminating clonotypes from the bulk population could appear in FACS-sorted repertoires. Most primary-vaccination clones reappeared after the booster (96% CD4, approximately 88% CD8). Shared CD4/CD8 clonotypes were a small share, likely from convergent recombination.

To note about this clonotype: Its antigen is as yet unknown.

Template switching with 5'RACE generated the TCR cDNA and added a universal primer site and UMIs. TCRdb re-called the 5' RACE reads with MiXCR, one entry per CDR3 protein. The repertoire has 450,000 to 600,000 distinct CDR3 sequences, approximately 16% of them found once; the top ten carry around 16%. There are 14 residues in the CDR3. Trimming cost V 5 bases and J 7 bases, with 15 bases left between them. Germline assignment: CDR1 SGHTA and CDR2 FQGTGA. The rearrangement uses TRBV7-3 and TRBJ2-1, with D possibly being TRBD2 (6 bases). This sequence was found in a man aged 18 to 29 who received the YFV17D yellow fever vaccine. The sample in question was PBMCs, obtained more than 4 days after the first yellow fever vaccination. The CDR3 DNA sequence: TGTGCCAGCAGCGGCTCGGGGCGGGGTAATGAGCAGTTCTTC. Encoded protein: CASSGSGRGNEQFF.